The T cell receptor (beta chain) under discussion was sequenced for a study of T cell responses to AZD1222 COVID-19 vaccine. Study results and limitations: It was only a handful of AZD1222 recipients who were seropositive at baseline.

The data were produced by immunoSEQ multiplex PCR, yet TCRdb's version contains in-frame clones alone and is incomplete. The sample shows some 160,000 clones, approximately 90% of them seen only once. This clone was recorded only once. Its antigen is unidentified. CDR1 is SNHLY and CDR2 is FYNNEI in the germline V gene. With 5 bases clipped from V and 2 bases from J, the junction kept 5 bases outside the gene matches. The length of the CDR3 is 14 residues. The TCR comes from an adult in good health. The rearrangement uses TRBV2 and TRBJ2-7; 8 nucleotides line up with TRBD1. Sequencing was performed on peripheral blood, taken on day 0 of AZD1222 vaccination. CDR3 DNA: TGTGCCAGCAGTCAGACAGGGGCGACCTACGAGCAGTACTTC. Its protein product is CASSQTGATYEQYF.